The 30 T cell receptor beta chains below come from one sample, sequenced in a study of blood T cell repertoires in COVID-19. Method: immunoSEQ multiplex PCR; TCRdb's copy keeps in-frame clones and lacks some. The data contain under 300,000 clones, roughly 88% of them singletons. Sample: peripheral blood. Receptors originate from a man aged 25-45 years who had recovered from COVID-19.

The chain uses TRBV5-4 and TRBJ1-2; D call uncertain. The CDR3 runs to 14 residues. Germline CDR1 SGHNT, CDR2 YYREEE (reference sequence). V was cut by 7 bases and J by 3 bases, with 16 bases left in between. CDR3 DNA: TGTGCCAGCCTGAGGGTCTATATGGACTATGGCTACACCTTC. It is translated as CASLRVYMDYGYTF.

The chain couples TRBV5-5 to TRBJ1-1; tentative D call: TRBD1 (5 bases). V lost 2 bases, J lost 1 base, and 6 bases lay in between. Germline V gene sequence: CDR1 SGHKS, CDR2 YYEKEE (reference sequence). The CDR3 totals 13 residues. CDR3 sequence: CASSFDRNTEAFF. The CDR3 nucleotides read TGTGCCAGCAGCTTTGACAGGAACACTGAAGCTTTCTTT.

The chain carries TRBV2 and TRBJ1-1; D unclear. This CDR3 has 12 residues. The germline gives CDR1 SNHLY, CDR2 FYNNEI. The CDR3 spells CCHPVPNTEAFF. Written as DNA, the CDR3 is TGTTGCCACCCAGTCCCGAACACTGAAGCTTTCTTT.

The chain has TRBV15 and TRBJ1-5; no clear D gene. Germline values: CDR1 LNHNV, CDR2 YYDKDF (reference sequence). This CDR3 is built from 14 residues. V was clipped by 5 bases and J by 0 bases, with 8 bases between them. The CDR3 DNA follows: TGTGCCACCAGCCTAGTTGTTAGCAATCAGCCCCAGCATTTT. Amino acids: CATSLVVSNQPQHF.

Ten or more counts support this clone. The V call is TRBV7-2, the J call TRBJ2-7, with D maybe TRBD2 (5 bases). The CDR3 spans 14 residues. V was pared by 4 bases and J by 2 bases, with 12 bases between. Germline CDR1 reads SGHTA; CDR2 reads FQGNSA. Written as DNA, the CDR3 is TGTGCCAGCAGCTCCAACAGAGCGGCCTACGAGCAGTACTTC. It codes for CASSSNRAAYEQYF.

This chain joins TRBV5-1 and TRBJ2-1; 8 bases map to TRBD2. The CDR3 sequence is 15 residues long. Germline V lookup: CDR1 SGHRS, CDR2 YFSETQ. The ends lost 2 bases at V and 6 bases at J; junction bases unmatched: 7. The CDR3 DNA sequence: TGCGCCAGCAGCTTACAGGCGGGGGGCCTCAATGAGCAGTTCTTC. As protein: CASSLQAGGLNEQFF.

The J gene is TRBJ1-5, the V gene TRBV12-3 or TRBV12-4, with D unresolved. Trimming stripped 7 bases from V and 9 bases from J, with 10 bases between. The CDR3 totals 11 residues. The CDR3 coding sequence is TGTGCCAGCACCTTAACGGGGCCCCAGCATTTT. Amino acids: CASTLTGPQHF.

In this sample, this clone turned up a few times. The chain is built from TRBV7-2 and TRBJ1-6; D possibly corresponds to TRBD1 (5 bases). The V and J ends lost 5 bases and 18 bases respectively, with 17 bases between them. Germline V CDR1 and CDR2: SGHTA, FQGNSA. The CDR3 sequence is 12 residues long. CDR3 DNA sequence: TGTGCCAGCAGCCGCTTTGGGGCCGCCCCCCACTTT. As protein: CASSRFGAAPHF.

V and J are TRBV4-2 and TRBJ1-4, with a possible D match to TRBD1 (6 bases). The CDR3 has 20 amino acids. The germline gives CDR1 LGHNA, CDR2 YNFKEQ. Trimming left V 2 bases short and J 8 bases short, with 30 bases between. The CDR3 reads CASSQLGRGGSRVKTEKLFF. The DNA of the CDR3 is TGTGCCAGCAGCCAATTGGGGAGGGGGGGCTCCCGGGTAAAGACGGAAAAACTGTTTTTT.

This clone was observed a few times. The CDR3 region has the DNA TGTGCCAGCAGCTTGGCGCGGAACACCGGGGAGCTGTTTTTT. Residues: CASSLARNTGELFF. The J gene is TRBJ2-2, the V gene TRBV5-4; D remains unclear. Between the trimmed V and J ends, which lost 0 bases and 1 base, there was a span of 4 bases. The germline CDR1 and CDR2 sequences are SGHNT and YYREEE (reference sequence). There are 14 residues in the CDR3.

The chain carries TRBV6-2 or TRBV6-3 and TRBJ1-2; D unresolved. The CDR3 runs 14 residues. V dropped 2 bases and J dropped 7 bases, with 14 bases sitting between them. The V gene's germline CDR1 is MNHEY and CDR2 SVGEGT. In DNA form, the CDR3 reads TGTGCCAGCAGTTACGGCCAGGAGGGAGTTGGCTACACCTTC. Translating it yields CASSYGQEGVGYTF.

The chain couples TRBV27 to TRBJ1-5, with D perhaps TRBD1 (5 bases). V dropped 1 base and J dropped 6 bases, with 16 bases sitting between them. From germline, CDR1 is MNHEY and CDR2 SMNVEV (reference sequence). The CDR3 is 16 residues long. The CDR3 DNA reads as TGTGCCAGCAGTTTATATTCGGGGGAAAGAAGTCAGCCCCAGCATTTT. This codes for CASSLYSGERSQPQHF.

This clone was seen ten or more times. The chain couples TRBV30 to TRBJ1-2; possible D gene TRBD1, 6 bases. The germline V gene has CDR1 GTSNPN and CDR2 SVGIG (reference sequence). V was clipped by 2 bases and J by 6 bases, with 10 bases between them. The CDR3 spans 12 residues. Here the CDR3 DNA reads TGTGCCTGGAGTCCGGACAGTGATGGCTACACCTTC. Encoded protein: CAWSPDSDGYTF.

CDR3 DNA sequence: TGCGCCAGCAGCGGGACAGGGCTAGCCTATGGCTACACCTTC. Translated, it gives CASSGTGLAYGYTF. This chain uses TRBV5-1 with TRBJ1-2; 9 nucleotides agree with TRBD1. CDR1 is SGHRS and CDR2 is YFSETQ in the germline V gene. The CDR3 has 14 residues. V gave up 4 bases and J gave up 4 bases; unmatched junction bases: 5.

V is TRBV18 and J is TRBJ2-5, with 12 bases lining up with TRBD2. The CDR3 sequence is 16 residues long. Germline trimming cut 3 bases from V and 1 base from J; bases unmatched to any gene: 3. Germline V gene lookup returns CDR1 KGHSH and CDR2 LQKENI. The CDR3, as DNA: TGTGCCAGCTCACCCCTAGCGGGGGGGGTCCAAGAGACCCAGTACTTC. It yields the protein CASSPLAGGVQETQYF.

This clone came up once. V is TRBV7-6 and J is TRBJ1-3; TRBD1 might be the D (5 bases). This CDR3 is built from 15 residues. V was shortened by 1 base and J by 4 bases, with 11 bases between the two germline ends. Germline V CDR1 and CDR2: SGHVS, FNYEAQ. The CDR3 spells CASSLVAGQGNTIYF. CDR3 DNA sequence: TGTGCCAGCAGCTTAGTTGCAGGGCAGGGAAACACCATATATTTT.

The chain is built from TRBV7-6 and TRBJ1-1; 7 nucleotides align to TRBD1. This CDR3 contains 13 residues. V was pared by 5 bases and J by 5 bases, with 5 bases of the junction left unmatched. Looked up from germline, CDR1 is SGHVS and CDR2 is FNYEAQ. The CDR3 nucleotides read TGTGCCAGCAGCCCCAGCAGGGGGACTGAAGCTTTCTTT. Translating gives CASSPSRGTEAFF.

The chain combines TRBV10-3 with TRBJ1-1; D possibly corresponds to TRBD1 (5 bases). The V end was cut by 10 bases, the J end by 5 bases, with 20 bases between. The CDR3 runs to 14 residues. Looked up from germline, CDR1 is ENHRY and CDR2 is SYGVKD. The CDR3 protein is CASIPQGEWTEAFF. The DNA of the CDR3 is TGTGCCAGCATCCCCCAAGGGGAATGGACTGAAGCTTTCTTT.

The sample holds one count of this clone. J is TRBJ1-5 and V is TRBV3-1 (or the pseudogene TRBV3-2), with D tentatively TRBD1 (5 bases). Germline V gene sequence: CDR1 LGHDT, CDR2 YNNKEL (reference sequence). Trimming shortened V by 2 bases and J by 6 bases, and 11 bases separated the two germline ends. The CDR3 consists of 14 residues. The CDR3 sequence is CASSQFGGSQPQHF. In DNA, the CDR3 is TGTGCCAGCAGCCAATTTGGGGGGTCTCAGCCCCAGCATTTT.

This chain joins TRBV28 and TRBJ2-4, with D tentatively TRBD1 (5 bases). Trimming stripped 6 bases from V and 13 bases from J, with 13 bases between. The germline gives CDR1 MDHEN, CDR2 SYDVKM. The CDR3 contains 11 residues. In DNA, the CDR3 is TGTGCCAGCAGCCGAGACAGACTGCAGTACTTC. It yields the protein CASSRDRLQYF.

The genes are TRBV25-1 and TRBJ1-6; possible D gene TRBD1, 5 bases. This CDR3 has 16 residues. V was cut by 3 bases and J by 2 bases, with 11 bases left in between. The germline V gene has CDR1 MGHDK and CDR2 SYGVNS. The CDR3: CASSDSGGTYNSPLHF. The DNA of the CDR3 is TGTGCCAGCAGTGATTCCGGGGGGACCTATAATTCACCCCTCCACTTT.

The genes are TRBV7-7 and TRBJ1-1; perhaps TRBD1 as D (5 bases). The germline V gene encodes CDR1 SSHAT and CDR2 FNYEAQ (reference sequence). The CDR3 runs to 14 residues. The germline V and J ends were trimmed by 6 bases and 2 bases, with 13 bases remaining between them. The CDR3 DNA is TGTGCCAGCAGTCCCTGGGGGGTAAACACTGAAGCTTTCTTT. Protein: CASSPWGVNTEAFF.

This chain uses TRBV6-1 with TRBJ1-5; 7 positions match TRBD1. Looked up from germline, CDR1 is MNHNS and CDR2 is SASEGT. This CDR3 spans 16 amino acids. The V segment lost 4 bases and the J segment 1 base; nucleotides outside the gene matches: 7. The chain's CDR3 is CASSGGWGQSNQPQHF. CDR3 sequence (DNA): TGTGCCAGCAGTGGAGGCTGGGGACAGAGCAATCAGCCCCAGCATTTT.

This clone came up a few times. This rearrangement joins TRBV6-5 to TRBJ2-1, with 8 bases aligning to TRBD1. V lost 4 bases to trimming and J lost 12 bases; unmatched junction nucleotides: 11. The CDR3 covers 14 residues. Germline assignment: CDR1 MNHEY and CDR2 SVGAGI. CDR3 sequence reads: CASSSRTGHRRQFF. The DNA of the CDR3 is TGTGCCAGCAGTTCCAGGACAGGGCATCGTCGGCAGTTCTTC.

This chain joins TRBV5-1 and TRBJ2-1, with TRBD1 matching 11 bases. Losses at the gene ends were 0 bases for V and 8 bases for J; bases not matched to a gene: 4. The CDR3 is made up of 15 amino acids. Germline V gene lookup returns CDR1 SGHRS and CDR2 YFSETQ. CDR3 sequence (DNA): TGCGCCAGCAGCTTGGTGGGGACAGGGGGAGATGAGCAGTTCTTC. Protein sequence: CASSLVGTGGDEQFF.

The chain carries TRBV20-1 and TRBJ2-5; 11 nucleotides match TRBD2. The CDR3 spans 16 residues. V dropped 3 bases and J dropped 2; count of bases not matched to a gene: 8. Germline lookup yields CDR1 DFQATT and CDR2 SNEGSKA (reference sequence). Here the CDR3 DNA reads TGCAGTGCTAGTTACGGGACTAGCGGAGCACAAGAGACCCAGTACTTC. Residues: CSASYGTSGAQETQYF.

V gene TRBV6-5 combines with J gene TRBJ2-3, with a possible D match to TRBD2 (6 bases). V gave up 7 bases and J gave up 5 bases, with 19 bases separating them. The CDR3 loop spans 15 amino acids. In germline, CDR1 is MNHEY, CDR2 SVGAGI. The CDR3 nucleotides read TGTGCCAGCAAGCGGCGGGGCAACCTTGGAGATACGCAGTATTTT. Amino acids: CASKRRGNLGDTQYF.

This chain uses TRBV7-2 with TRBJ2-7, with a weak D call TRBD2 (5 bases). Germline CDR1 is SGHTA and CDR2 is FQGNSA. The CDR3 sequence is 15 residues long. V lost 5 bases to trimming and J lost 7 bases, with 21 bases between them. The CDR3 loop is CASSLNGIPSGEQYF. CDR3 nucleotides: TGTGCCAGCAGCCTAAACGGGATCCCGAGTGGGGAGCAGTACTTC.

The DNA for the CDR3 is TGTGCCACCAGTCAGCGGGGGGCCCGGATGAACACTGAAGCTTTCTTT. Translating it yields CATSQRGARMNTEAFF. V and J are TRBV15 and TRBJ1-1; TRBD1 might be the D (6 bases). This CDR3 is 16 amino acids long. V lost 6 bases, J lost 0 bases, and 17 bases lay in between. Germline-derived CDR1 and CDR2 are LNHNV and YYDKDF (reference sequence).

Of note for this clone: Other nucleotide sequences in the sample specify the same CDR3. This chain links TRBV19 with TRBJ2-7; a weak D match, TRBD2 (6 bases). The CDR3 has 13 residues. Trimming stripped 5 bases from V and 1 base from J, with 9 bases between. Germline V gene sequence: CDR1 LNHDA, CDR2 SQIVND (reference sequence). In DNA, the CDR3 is TGTGCCAGTAGTTCGGGACTGTCCTACGAGCAGTACTTC. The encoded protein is CASSSGLSYEQYF.